This TCR beta chain was observed in a study of blood T cells in healthy people across ages. V dropped 3 bases and J dropped 4 bases, with 11 bases sitting between them. The CDR3 is 13 amino acids. Germline V CDR1 and CDR2: DFQATT, SNEGSKA (reference sequence). The donors, aged roughly 6 to 95, were healthy Caucasians from Russia. The authors drew about 9.9 milliliters of peripheral blood from each donor. A second roughly 6 to 11 cycle PCR used barcoded and J-beta primers. TCRdb recomputed calls from the 5' RACE reads with MiXCR, one row per CDR3 protein. In the table there are about 1.6 million distinct CDR3 sequences, about 35% of which are singletons.

This receptor was taken from a woman under 40 in good health. The chain carries TRBV20-1 and TRBJ2-3; D perhaps matches TRBD2 (6 bases). Sequencing input: blood. CDR3 bases: TGCAGTGCTAGTGGGGGGACGGCAGATACGCAGTATTTT. Amino acids: CSASGGTADTQYF.